This passage covers 15 T cell receptor beta chains from one sample sequenced in a study of spatial heterogeneity in lung cancer. Via MiXCR, TCRdb re-called the 5' RACE reads, giving one row per CDR3 protein. The sample has some 10,000 distinct CDR3 sequences; around 5.8% are singletons. Time point here: sample taken at primary tumor resection. The specimen comprised normal lung tissue next to the tumor, sampled at surgery. Receptors originate from a male donor with early-stage non-small cell lung cancer.

This clonotype showed up just a few times. The gene calls are TRBV20-1 and TRBJ2-2, with D perhaps TRBD1 (6 bases). Trimming removed 3 bases at V and 1 base at J, with 9 bases between. Germline lookup yields CDR1 DFQATT and CDR2 SNEGSKA (reference sequence). This CDR3 has 14 amino acids. The CDR3 nucleotides read TGCAGTGCTAGCTTACAGGGGAACACCGGGGAGCTGTTTTTT. It yields the protein CSASLQGNTGELFF.

This clonotype was observed many times. The J gene is TRBJ2-6, the V gene TRBV20-1; TRBD1 matches at 7 bases. The CDR3 sequence is 16 residues long. V was clipped by 3 bases and J by 0 bases; unmatched bases: 5. Germline CDR1 DFQATT, CDR2 SNEGSKA (reference sequence). The CDR3: CSASRDSSSGANVLTF. In DNA, the CDR3 is TGCAGTGCTAGCCGGGACAGTAGCTCTGGGGCCAACGTCCTGACTTTC.

This clonotype was seen a handful of times. The chain employs TRBV28 and TRBJ2-1, with a tentative D call TRBD1 (5 bases). The germline CDR1 and CDR2 sequences are MDHEN and SYDVKM. V lost 5 bases to trimming and J lost 3 bases, with 8 bases between them. This CDR3 region has 13 residues. The CDR3 nucleotides read TGTGCCAGCAGTCTGGACATCTACAATGAGCAGTTCTTC. Protein: CASSLDIYNEQFF.

This clonotype is medium-sized by share. V is TRBV5-1 and J is TRBJ2-1; 7 nucleotides line up with TRBD2. The CDR3 runs to 15 residues. The germline V gene has CDR1 SGHRS and CDR2 YFSETQ. Unmatched junction bases numbered 9, after V lost 2 bases and J lost 7 bases. The CDR3 DNA follows: TGCGCCAGCAGCTTAGCGGGACCCAGGGATAATGAGCAGTTCTTC. Protein product: CASSLAGPRDNEQFF.

As regards this clonotype: A much bigger clone sits one base away, suggesting this may be a read error. J is TRBJ1-4 and V is TRBV25-1, with D unresolved. This CDR3 spans 14 amino acids. From germline, CDR1 is MGHDK and CDR2 SYGVNS. DNA for the CDR3: TGTGCCAGCAGTGAATCGGTGGGGAATGGAAAACTGTTTTTT. This sequence encodes CASSESVGNGKLFF.

This clonotype was counted many times. The gene calls are TRBV28 and TRBJ2-1; the D is unclear. The ends were cut back, 6 bases at V and 6 bases at J, with 15 bases in the middle. The CDR3 is 14 residues long. Germline V gene sequence: CDR1 MDHEN, CDR2 SYDVKM. CDR3 sequence reads: CASSYWTVGNEQFF. The CDR3 nucleotides are TGTGCCAGCAGCTACTGGACCGTGGGCAATGAGCAGTTCTTC.

This clonotype was detected many times. The chain has TRBV28 and TRBJ1-5; no definite D call. The CDR3 has 12 residues. Trimming removed 6 bases from V and 4 bases from J, with 7 bases in between. The V gene's germline CDR1 is MDHEN and CDR2 SYDVKM. This CDR3 is CASRVANQPQHF. The CDR3 region has the DNA TGTGCCAGCAGGGTCGCAAATCAGCCCCAGCATTTT.

This clonotype was observed at least ten times. The gene calls are TRBV3-1 and TRBJ1-4, with 7 bases matching TRBD1. Germline CDR1 is LGHDT and CDR2 is YNNKEL (reference sequence). The CDR3 sequence is 14 residues long. V shed 2 bases and J 8 bases; nucleotides not matched to a gene: 5. CDR3 amino acids: CASSQTGVSEKLFF. The DNA for the CDR3 is TGTGCCAGCAGCCAAACAGGGGTATCCGAAAAACTGTTTTTT.

This clonotype has at least ten counts. The chain is built from TRBV7-7 and TRBJ2-1, with TRBD2 matching 14 bases. Trimming cost V 5 bases and J 7 bases; bases outside gene matches: 4. Germline V CDR1 and CDR2: SSHAT, FNYEAQ (reference sequence). The CDR3 runs 15 residues. In DNA form, the CDR3 reads TGTGCCAGCAGCCAAGGACTAGCGGGAGGAAATGAGCAGTTCTTC. Its translation is CASSQGLAGGNEQFF.

This clonotype was seen at least ten times. This chain links TRBV4-3 with TRBJ2-3, with D perhaps matching TRBD2 (6 bases). V lost 1 base to trimming and J lost 4 bases, with 12 bases between them. Germline CDR1 and CDR2: LGHNA and YSLEER. This CDR3 is 15 amino acids long. The CDR3, as DNA: TGCGCCAGCAGCCAAGGTGGAGGGATTGCAGATACGCAGTATTTT. Translating gives CASSQGGGIADTQYF.

This clonotype showed up many times. CDR3 coding DNA: TGTGCCAGCAGCTTGCCCGGGTACTACGAGCAGTACTTC. Translation gives CASSLPGYYEQYF. The V and J genes are TRBV5-6 and TRBJ2-7; D remains unclear. Deletions cut 1 base from V and 3 bases from J, with 8 bases between. Germline V gives CDR1 SGHDT, CDR2 YYEEEE. The CDR3 extends over 13 amino acids. Full variable domain (missing parts from reference TRBV5-6 and TRBJ2-7): DAGVTQSPTHLIKTRGQQVTLRCSPKSGHDTVSWYQQALGQGPQFIFQYYEEEERQRGNFPDRFSGHQFPNYSSELNVNALLLGDSALYLCASSLPGYYEQYFGPGTRLTVT.

This clonotype was counted ten times or more. The rearrangement joins TRBV27 to TRBJ1-1, with D perhaps matching TRBD1 (5 bases). Trimming removed 0 bases at V and 6 bases at J, with 14 bases between. The germline V gene has CDR1 MNHEY and CDR2 SMNVEV (reference sequence). CDR3 length: 15 residues. The CDR3 reads CASSLSSAGSSEAFF. The CDR3, as DNA: TGTGCCAGCAGTTTATCGTCGGCAGGGTCATCTGAAGCTTTCTTT.

This clonotype appeared a single time. The genes are TRBV5-1 and TRBJ2-5, with a possible D match to TRBD2 (7 bases). The CDR3 consists of 16 residues. Germline assignment: CDR1 SGHRS and CDR2 YFSETQ. Trimming removed 3 bases from V and 1 base from J, with 16 bases in between. The chain's CDR3 is CASSSALGGPQETQYF. CDR3 DNA: TGCGCCAGCAGCTCGGCCCTCGGGGGGCCCCAAGAGACCCAGTACTTC. Full variable domain (missing parts from reference TRBV5-1 and TRBJ2-5): KAGVTQTPRYLIKTRGQQVTLSCSPISGHRSVSWYQQTPGQGLQFLFEYFSETQRNKGNFPGRFSGRQFSNSRSEMNVSTLELGDSALYLCASSSALGGPQETQYFGPGTRLLVL.

This clonotype was counted ten times or more. The chain recombines TRBV20-1 with TRBJ2-5; no definite D call. Trimming stripped 0 bases from V and 4 bases from J, with 6 bases between. CDR1 and CDR2 from the germline V gene are DFQATT and SNEGSKA (reference sequence). The CDR3 is 12 residues long. The CDR3 spells CSARERSETQYF. The CDR3 DNA reads as TGCAGTGCTAGAGAGAGGTCAGAGACCCAGTACTTC.

This clonotype was seen repeatedly, ten times or more. V and J are TRBV7-3 and TRBJ1-1; the D gene is possibly TRBD1 (5 bases). This CDR3 region has 15 residues. From germline, CDR1 is SGHTA and CDR2 FQGTGA. V was trimmed by 2 bases and J by 1 base, leaving 11 bases between them. This CDR3 reads CASSLQGVGNTEAFF. The CDR3, as DNA: TGTGCCAGCAGCTTACAGGGTGTAGGGAACACTGAAGCTTTCTTT.